The 16 T cell receptor beta chains presented below share a single source sample, sequenced in a study of tumor-infiltrating lymphocytes in primary liver carcinoma (dated by TCRdb to 2016 to 2017). Blood RNA was extracted from unsorted whole blood using TRIzol reagent, and germline DNA was obtained with the DNeasy Blood & Tissue kit. The sequencer was an Illumina HiSeq 2500. Starting from around 500 ng total RNA, TCRbeta-specific cDNA was produced by reverse transcription with a constant-region primer and ProtoScript II reverse transcriptase. The TCRbeta libraries were prepared through three rounds of nested multiplex PCR following a slightly modified ARM-PCR procedure. Multiplex TRBV1-TRBV30 forward primers and a Cbeta reverse primer were used in the first two PCR rounds, each of which was run for 10 cycles. Clones were called with MiXCR by TCRdb after fastp trimmed the public reads at Q25, and only in-frame beta chains were retained. Identical CDR3 proteins give one entry, which carries the most common genes and DNA. Here the sample has fewer than 250,000 distinct CDR3 sequences; around 60% occur a single time. Approximately 6.6% of the sample goes to the ten largest clones.

Specimen: peripheral blood. These receptors were taken from a woman aged 55-70 years with primary liver carcinoma and hepatitis B virus infection.

A note on this clonotype: This sequence may be a read error, since a much larger clone differs from it by one base. This rearrangement joins TRBV11-2 to TRBJ1-1, with 8 nucleotides matching TRBD1. The CDR3 has 14 amino acids. CDR1 is SGHAT, CDR2 FQNNGV, per germline. Here the CDR3 DNA reads TGTGTCAGCAGTCCCGGGACAGGGAACACTGAAGCTTTCTTT. It translates to CVSSPGTGNTEAFF. The full variable domain, rest sourced from reference TRBV11-2 and TRBJ1-1, is EAGVAQSPRYKIIEKRQSVAFWCNPISGHATLYWYQQILGQGPKLLIQFQNNGVVDDSQLPKDRFSAERLKGVDSTLKIQPAKLEDSAVYLCVSSPGTGNTEAFFGQGTRLTVV.

The V call is TRBV29-1, the J call TRBJ2-3, with a possible D match to TRBD2 (6 bases). Germline assignment: CDR1 SQVTM and CDR2 ANQGSEA. The CDR3 loop spans 13 amino acids. The ends were cut back, 6 bases at V and 4 bases at J, with 14 bases in the middle. The CDR3, as DNA: TGCAGCGTGATGGGGAGGAGGGCAGATACGCAGTATTTT. It is translated as CSVMGRRADTQYF.

A note on this clonotype: One end of the junction does not line up with germline, which may come from a read error. The genes are TRBV11-3 and TRBJ2-7, with 7 nucleotides matching TRBD1. In germline, CDR1 is SGHNT, CDR2 YENEEA. The CDR3 sequence is 15 residues long. CDR3 nucleotides: TGTACCAGCAGCCCCCCAGGGGGAAGAGACAATGAGCAGTACTTC. It is translated as CTSSPPGGRDNEQYF. Filled out from reference TRBV11-3 and TRBJ2-7, the complete variable domain reads EAGVVQSPRYKIIEKKQPVAFWCNPISGHNTLYWYLQNLGQGPELLIRYENEEAVDDSQLPKDRFSAERLKGVDSTLKIQPAELGDSAVYLCTSSPPGGRDNEQYFGPGTRLTVT.

With respect to this clonotype: Relative to the germline gene, one junction end is altered; a read error may explain this. The J gene is TRBJ2-2, the V gene TRBV29-1; possibly TRBD2 for D (7 bases). Per the germline V gene, CDR1 is SQVTM and CDR2 is ANQGSEA. This CDR3 has 15 residues. The CDR3 loop is CSVESGGANTGKLFF. The CDR3 DNA reads as TGCAGTGTTGAATCGGGGGGCGCGAACACAGGGAAGCTGTTTTTT.

This clonotype was seen a single time. The V gene is TRBV21-1, the J gene TRBJ2-1; the table's D call, TRBD1, was not checked against the DNA. TRBV21-1 is described as a pseudogene. The CDR3 covers 17 residues. For the CDR3, the DNA is TGTGCCAGCAGCAAAGGGGACAGGGGTTATCGGCGAAATGAGCAGTTCTTC. Encoded protein: CASSKGDRGYRRNEQFF.

This clonotype was seen once. This may arise from a read error, as a much more abundant clone is one base away. The chain carries TRBV10-3 and TRBJ2-1; 13 nucleotides match TRBD2. Germline V gives CDR1 ENHRY, CDR2 SYGVKD. The length of the CDR3 is 16 residues. The trim removed 7 bases at V and 7 bases at J, leaving 10 bases unmatched. The CDR3 spells CAINDMTSGRSNEQFF. CDR3 nucleotides: TGTGCCATCAATGATATGACTAGCGGGAGGAGTAATGAGCAGTTCTTC.

With regard to this clonotype: Possible read error: a much larger clone is one base away. This rearrangement joins TRBV6-5 to TRBJ2-7; TRBD2 is a possible D gene (7 bases). The CDR3 contains 15 residues. Germline CDR1 and CDR2: MNHEY and SVGAGI. The CDR3 reads CASSEWGGLHYEQNF. The CDR3 DNA reads as TGTGCCAGCAGTGAGTGGGGGGGCCTACACTACGAGCAGAACTTC.

Notes on this clonotype: Germline is not matched at one junction end, which may reflect a read error. CDR3 loop: CASSSRSTGGAALYGEALF. For the CDR3, the DNA is TGTGCCAGCAGTTCGCGGTCCACAGGGGGGGCCGCACTTTACGGTGAAGCTTTATTT. The chain recombines TRBV28 with TRBJ1-1; 8 nucleotides line up with TRBD1. There are 19 residues in the CDR3. Germline lookup yields CDR1 MDHEN and CDR2 SYDVKM.

This clonotype has a count of ten or more. The CDR3 loop reads CASSYSGRPNEKLFF. CDR3 DNA sequence: TGTGCCAGCAGTTACTCGGGTCGGCCTAATGAAAAACTGTTTTTT. This sequence joins TRBV6-5 and TRBJ1-4; no clear D gene. The CDR3 loop spans 15 amino acids. The germline gives CDR1 MNHEY, CDR2 SVGAGI. Trimming stripped 0 bases from V and 3 bases from J, with 8 bases between.

Here the CDR3 DNA reads TGTGCCAGCAGCTTGGAGGACAGGGGGTGGGAGGCCCAGTACTTC. It encodes CASSLEDRGWEAQYF. This chain connects TRBV5-6 to TRBJ2-5, with TRBD1 identical over 10 bases. The CDR3 contains 15 residues. J was trimmed by 9 bases and V by 0 bases; bases with no gene match: 8. The germline gives CDR1 SGHDT, CDR2 YYEEEE.

This clonotype was detected a few times. The chain recombines TRBV28 with TRBJ1-5; D is possibly TRBD1 (5 bases). CDR3 length: 12 amino acids. The germline V gene encodes CDR1 MDHEN and CDR2 SYDVKM. V was clipped by 5 bases and J by 7 bases, with 9 bases between them. This CDR3 is CASSRRGQPQHF. CDR3 nucleotides: TGTGCCAGCAGTCGCCGGGGGCAGCCCCAGCATTTT.

The V gene is TRBV7-9, the J gene TRBJ1-6; D gene ambiguous. The CDR3 length is 13 residues. Looked up from germline, CDR1 is SEHNR and CDR2 is FQNEAQ (reference sequence). The CDR3 nucleotides are TGTGTCCGCAGGAGCTCCTATAATTCACCCCTCCACTTT. Amino acid sequence: CVRRSSYNSPLHF.

Concerning this clonotype itself: Since no conserved phenylalanine or tryptophan closes the CDR3, a read error is the likely cause. V gene TRBV11-3 combines with J gene TRBJ2-3; no clear D gene. CDR1 and CDR2 from the germline V gene are SGHNT and YENEEA. The CDR3 extends over 11 amino acids. V was cut by 5 bases and J by 8 bases, with 8 bases left in between. The CDR3 sequence is CASSLQLTQYL. CDR3 sequence (DNA): TGTGCCAGCAGCCTCCAACTTACGCAGTATTTA.

A word on this clonotype: The CDR3 does not close with the conserved phenylalanine or tryptophan, likely indicating a read error. The chain employs TRBV12-3 or TRBV12-4 and TRBJ1-1, with D hard to call. The V and J ends lost 5 bases and 0 bases respectively, with 10 bases between them. The CDR3 sequence is 14 residues long. The CDR3 DNA is TGTGCCAGCAGTAGGGTACAGCTGAACACTGAAGCTTTCTTA. Residues: CASSRVQLNTEAFL.

As regards this clonotype: A read error is possible here, since a much larger clone lies one base away. J is TRBJ1-5 and V is TRBV12-3 or TRBV12-4; TRBD1 matches at 8 bases. Trimming removed 3 bases from V and 3 bases from J; junction bases left unmatched: 4. This CDR3 is built from 15 residues. CDR3 nucleotide sequence: TGTGCCAGCAGTTTTGGGGACAGGAACAATCAGCCCCAGCATTTT. It is translated as CASSFGDRNNQPQHF.

A note on this clonotype: This likely comes from a read error, as the CDR3 has no conserved phenylalanine or tryptophan at its end. The rearrangement joins TRBV30 to TRBJ2-5; 8 bases fit TRBD2. Germline assignment: CDR1 GTSNPN and CDR2 SVGIG (reference sequence). After removal of 0 bases from V and 0 bases from J, the junction contained 3 bases not matched to a gene. The CDR3 covers 15 residues. The chain's CDR3 is CAWSVGSGNQETQYL. In DNA form, the CDR3 reads TGTGCCTGGAGTGTTGGTAGCGGGAACCAAGAGACCCAGTACCTC.